The 10 T cell receptor beta chains presented below share a single source sample, sequenced in a study of shared clonotypes between healthy human individuals. The assay was immunoSEQ multiplex PCR, and TCRdb's table has in-frame clones only and misses some. The table includes 2,500,000 or so clones, just under 95% detected once. The sequencing input was naive CD4+ T cells from PBMCs. Subset defined: CD45RA+ positively selected. These receptors were collected from a man younger than 35 in good health. Some clones in this sample may be carry-over from other donors' samples.

The chain couples TRBV4-3 to TRBJ2-1, with no clear D. Germline V gives CDR1 LGHNA, CDR2 YSLEER. CDR3 size: 13 residues. Trimming shortened V by 0 bases and J by 7 bases, and 7 bases separated the two germline ends. Here the CDR3 reads CASSQDGLNEQFF. The CDR3 DNA reads TGCGCCAGCAGCCAAGATGGGCTGAATGAGCAGTTCTTC.

The chain recombines TRBV21-1 with TRBJ1-5; TRBD1, the D gene given by the table, was not confirmed from the DNA. TRBV21-1 counts as a pseudogene. There are 18 residues in the CDR3. In nucleotides, the CDR3 is TGTGCCAGCAGCAAAAGGGCGACAGGGCGTTTATGCAATCAGCCCCAGCATTTT. Its translation: CASSKRATGRLCNQPQHF.

The chain couples TRBV18 to TRBJ2-3; 7 positions agree with TRBD2. Germline CDR1 KGHSH, CDR2 LQKENI. There are 16 residues in the CDR3. Trimming cost V 1 base and J 6 bases; bases outside gene matches: 10. Here the CDR3 DNA reads TGTGCCAGCTCACCACGTGCTCTAGCGGATTGGGATACGCAGTATTTT. This gives the protein CASSPRALADWDTQYF.

CDR3 region: CASTPGRPPHEQYF. CDR3 bases: TGTGCCAGCACCCCGGGACGGCCCCCCCACGAGCAGTACTTC. This chain connects TRBV6-1 to TRBJ2-7; the D gene could be TRBD1 or TRBD2 (5 bases each). The CDR3 loop spans 14 amino acids. V lost 7 bases, J lost 5 bases, and 18 bases lay in between. The germline gives CDR1 MNHNS, CDR2 SASEGT.

The rearrangement links TRBV6-1 to TRBJ2-7; D call uncertain. Per the germline V gene, CDR1 is MNHNS and CDR2 is SASEGT. V lost 6 bases and J lost 2, with 11 bases in between. CDR3 length: 13 residues. CDR3 sequence (DNA): TGTGCCAGCAGCCCGACGGCGACCTACGAGCAGTACTTC. Translating gives CASSPTATYEQYF.

The V and J genes are TRBV5-1 and TRBJ1-3; 11 nucleotides match TRBD1. CDR1 SGHRS and CDR2 YFSETQ come from the germline V gene. The trim removed 4 bases at V and 2 bases at J, leaving 8 bases unmatched. The CDR3 is 17 residues long. For the CDR3, the DNA is TGCGCCAGCAGCCAAGGGACAGGGGGATCGGCTGGAAACACCATATATTTT. Its protein is CASSQGTGGSAGNTIYF.

Details on this clone: Other DNA sequences from this sample encode an identical CDR3 as well. The chain joins TRBV28 to TRBJ2-7; D may be TRBD1 (6 bases). CDR1 and CDR2 (germline): MDHEN, SYDVKM. V was trimmed by 5 bases and J by 3 bases, leaving 8 bases between them. The CDR3 sequence is 12 residues long. The CDR3 nucleotides are TGTGCCAGCAGTCAACAGGGCTACGAGCAGTACTTC. It encodes CASSQQGYEQYF.

The rearrangement uses TRBV9 and TRBJ1-4; D is undetermined. The CDR3 is 16 amino acids. Germline values: CDR1 SGDLS, CDR2 YYNGEE. V was cut by 0 bases and J by 6 bases, with 15 bases left in between. The CDR3: CASSVGPLRYDEKLFF. CDR3 coding DNA: TGTGCCAGCAGCGTAGGTCCGTTACGGTACGATGAAAAACTGTTTTTT.

Note on this clone: This sample also contains other DNA sequences that code for the same CDR3. The chain's CDR3 is CASSVAPSGPYEQYF. CDR3 nucleotides: TGTGCCAGCAGCGTAGCGCCCAGCGGGCCGTACGAGCAGTACTTC. The genes are TRBV9 and TRBJ2-7, with D perhaps TRBD2 (6 bases). V was shortened by 0 bases and J by 4 bases, with 14 bases between the two germline ends. There are 15 residues in the CDR3. Germline loops: CDR1 SGDLS, CDR2 YYNGEE. The entire variable domain, with the rest obtained from reference TRBV9 and TRBJ2-7, is as follows: DSGVTQTPKHLITATGQRVTLRCSPRSGDLSVYWYQQSLDQGLQFLIQYYNGEERAKGNILERFSAQQFPDLHSELNLSSLELGDSALYFCASSVAPSGPYEQYFGPGTRLTVT.

The V gene is TRBV11-3, the J gene TRBJ2-3; 9 positions match TRBD2. Germline V lookup: CDR1 SGHNT, CDR2 YENEEA. J gave up 5 bases and V 0 bases, and 6 bases lay outside the gene matches. CDR3 length: 16 amino acids. CDR3 nucleotide sequence: TGTGCCAGCAGCTTAGATGGCGGGAGGGCCATAGATACGCAGTATTTT. Translated: CASSLDGGRAIDTQYF.